These 9 T cell receptor beta chains share one sample of origin, sequenced in a study of OX40 agonist ivuxolimab in advanced cancers. Here immunoSEQ multiplex PCR was the method, and the copy in TCRdb shows in-frame clones only, minus some. The repertoire holds around 80,000 clones, more than 70% seen once, with about 0.2% in the top ten. Sequenced here: CD4+ or CD8+ T cells sorted from blood, sampled in a trial of the OX40 agonist ivuxolimab. The receptors here all came from an adult with an advanced solid tumor such as melanoma, head and neck, liver or kidney cancer.

The CDR3, as DNA: TGTGCCAGCAGTGGCTACCGTGACACAGATACGCAGTATTTT. The encoded protein is CASSGYRDTDTQYF. V and J are TRBV28 and TRBJ2-3, with D unresolved. V was clipped by 5 bases and J by 2 bases, with 11 bases between them. The CDR3 loop spans 14 amino acids. CDR1 is MDHEN and CDR2 is SYDVKM in the germline V gene.

In regard to this clone: Different DNA sequences within this sample yield the same CDR3. This chain connects TRBV6-1 to TRBJ2-7; TRBD1 matches at 8 bases. The CDR3 loop spans 12 amino acids. Per the germline V gene, CDR1 is MNHNS and CDR2 is SASEGT. V was pared by 8 bases and J by 2 bases, with 2 bases of the junction left unmatched. The DNA of the CDR3 is TGTGCCAGCCGACAGGGGCCCTACGAGCAGTACTTC. Translation gives CASRQGPYEQYF.

The chain links TRBV2 to TRBJ1-2; 7 positions match TRBD1. The CDR3 has 14 amino acids. V gave up 7 bases and J gave up 5 bases; unmatched junction bases: 10. Germline values: CDR1 SNHLY, CDR2 FYNNEI. As DNA, the CDR3 is TGTGCCAGCAACAGGGACAGAGGATTATATGGCTACACCTTC. This sequence encodes CASNRDRGLYGYTF.

This clone was seen once. The chain uses TRBV4-1 and TRBJ1-2; TRBD1 might be the D (5 bases). The length of the CDR3 is 16 residues. Germline values: CDR1 MGHRA, CDR2 YSYEKL. Trimming removed 0 bases at V and 0 bases at J, with 11 bases between. The CDR3: CASSQDQGRANYGYTF. CDR3 in DNA: TGCGCCAGCAGCCAAGATCAGGGCAGGGCTAACTATGGCTACACCTTC.

The CDR3 loop is CASSQVAGEAFF. In DNA, the CDR3 is TGTGCCAGCAGCCAAGTGGCAGGGGAAGCTTTCTTT. The chain links TRBV7-8 to TRBJ1-1, with D tentatively TRBD1 (5 bases). Trimming left V 5 bases short and J 8 bases short, with 12 bases between. CDR3 length equals 12 residues. Germline CDR1 and CDR2: SGHVS and FQNEAQ.

The rearrangement links TRBV18 to TRBJ1-2, with D maybe TRBD1 (5 bases). Germline V gene data show CDR1 as KGHSH and CDR2 as LQKENI. The ends were cut back, 8 bases at V and 0 bases at J, with 10 bases in the middle. CDR3 length: 13 amino acids. Here the CDR3 reads CASHEGPNYGYTF. The CDR3, as DNA: TGTGCCAGCCACGAGGGGCCTAACTATGGCTACACCTTC.

This clone came up a few times. The V and J genes are TRBV7-6 and TRBJ1-6; maybe TRBD1 (5 bases). This CDR3 has 14 residues. Germline CDR1 SGHVS, CDR2 FNYEAQ. V was trimmed by 8 bases and J by 5 bases, leaving 13 bases between them. The DNA for the CDR3 is TGTGCCAGCCACCAGGGCAGGAATAATTCACCCCTCCACTTT. This sequence encodes CASHQGRNNSPLHF. Full variable domain (outside the CDR3, taken from reference TRBV7-6 and TRBJ1-6): GAGVSQSPRYKVTKRGQDVALRCDPISGHVSLYWYRQALGQGPEFLTYFNYEAQQDKSGLPNDRFSAERPEGSISTLTIQRTEQRDSAMYRCASHQGRNNSPLHFGNGTRLTVT.

This chain joins TRBV5-4 and TRBJ1-1; 7 nucleotides align to TRBD1. The germline gives CDR1 SGHNT, CDR2 YYREEE (reference sequence). J lost 5 bases, V lost 4 bases, and 11 bases had no gene match. This CDR3 has 15 amino acids. The CDR3, as DNA: TGTGCCAGCAGCCCCACCCCCGACAGGGTTACTGAAGCTTTCTTT. It encodes CASSPTPDRVTEAFF. Using reference TRBV5-4 and TRBJ1-1 for the parts outside the CDR3, the full variable domain is ETGVTQSPTHLIKTRGQQVTLRCSSQSGHNTVSWYQQALGQGPQFIFQYYREEENGRGNFPPRFSGLQFPNYSSELNVNALELDDSALYLCASSPTPDRVTEAFFGQGTRLTVV.

Comments on this clone: Other DNA variants within this sample encode the same CDR3. The chain joins TRBV28 to TRBJ2-3; TRBD2 might be the D (7 bases). V was pared by 2 bases and J by 3 bases, with 12 bases between. The length of the CDR3 is 15 residues. Germline-derived CDR1 and CDR2 are MDHEN and SYDVKM. The CDR3 nucleotides are TGTGCCAGCAGTTTAAGGGCGGGGGCGACAGATACGCAGTATTTT. It encodes CASSLRAGATDTQYF.